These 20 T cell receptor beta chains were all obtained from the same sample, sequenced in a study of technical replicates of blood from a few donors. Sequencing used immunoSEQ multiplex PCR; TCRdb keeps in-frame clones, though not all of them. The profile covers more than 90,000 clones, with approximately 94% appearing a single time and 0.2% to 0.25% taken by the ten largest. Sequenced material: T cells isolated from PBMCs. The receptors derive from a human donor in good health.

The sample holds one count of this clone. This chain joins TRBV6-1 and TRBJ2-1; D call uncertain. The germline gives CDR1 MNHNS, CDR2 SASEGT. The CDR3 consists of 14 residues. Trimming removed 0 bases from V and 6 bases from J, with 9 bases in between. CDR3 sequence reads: CASSEALPRNEQFF. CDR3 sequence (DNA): TGTGCCAGCAGTGAAGCGCTTCCGCGCAATGAGCAGTTCTTC.

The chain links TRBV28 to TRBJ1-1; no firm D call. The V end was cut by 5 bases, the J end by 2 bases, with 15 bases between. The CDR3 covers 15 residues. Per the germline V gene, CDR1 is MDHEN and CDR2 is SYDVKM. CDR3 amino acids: CASSPTSRINTEAFF. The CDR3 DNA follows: TGTGCCAGCAGTCCTACCTCCCGAATTAACACTGAAGCTTTCTTT. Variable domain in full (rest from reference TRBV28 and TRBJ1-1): DVKVTQSSRYLVKRTGEKVFLECVQDMDHENMFWYRQDPGLGLRLIYFSYDVKMKEKGDIPEGYSVSREKKERFSLILESASTNQTSMYLCASSPTSRINTEAFFGQGTRLTVV.

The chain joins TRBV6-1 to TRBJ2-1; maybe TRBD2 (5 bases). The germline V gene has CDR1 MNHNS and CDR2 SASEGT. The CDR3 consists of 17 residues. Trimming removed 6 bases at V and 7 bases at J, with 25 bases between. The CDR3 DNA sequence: TGTGCCAGCAGGGAATTCGAGGGAATGGTGATGGGGAATGAGCAGTTCTTC. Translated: CASREFEGMVMGNEQFF.

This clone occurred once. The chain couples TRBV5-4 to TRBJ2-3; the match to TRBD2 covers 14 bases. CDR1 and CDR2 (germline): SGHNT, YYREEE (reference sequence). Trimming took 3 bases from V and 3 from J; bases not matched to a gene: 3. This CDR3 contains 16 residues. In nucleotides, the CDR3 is TGTGCCAGCAGCTCCAGGACTAGCGGGGGGACAGATACGCAGTATTTT. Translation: CASSSRTSGGTDTQYF. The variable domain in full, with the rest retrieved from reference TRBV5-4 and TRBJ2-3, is ETGVTQSPTHLIKTRGQQVTLRCSSQSGHNTVSWYQQALGQGPQFIFQYYREEENGRGNFPPRFSGLQFPNYSSELNVNALELDDSALYLCASSSRTSGGTDTQYFGPGTRLTVL.

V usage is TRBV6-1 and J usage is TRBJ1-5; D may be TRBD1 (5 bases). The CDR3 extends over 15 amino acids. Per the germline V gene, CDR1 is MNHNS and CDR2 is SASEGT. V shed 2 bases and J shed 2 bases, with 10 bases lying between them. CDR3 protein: CASSEQGSGNQPQHF. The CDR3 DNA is TGTGCCAGCAGTGAACAGGGTTCGGGCAATCAGCCCCAGCATTTT.

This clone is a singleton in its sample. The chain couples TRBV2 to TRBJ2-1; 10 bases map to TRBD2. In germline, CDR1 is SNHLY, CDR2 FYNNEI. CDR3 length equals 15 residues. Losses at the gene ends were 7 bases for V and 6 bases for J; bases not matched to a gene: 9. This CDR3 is CASIVLAGESNEQFF. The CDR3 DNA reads TGTGCCAGCATTGTCCTAGCGGGAGAAAGCAATGAGCAGTTCTTC.

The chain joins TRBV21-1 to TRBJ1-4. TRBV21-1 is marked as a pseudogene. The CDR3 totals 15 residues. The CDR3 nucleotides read TGTGCCAAAGGGGGCGGGGGGGCAACTAATGAAAAACTGTTTTTT. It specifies CAKGGGGATNEKLFF.

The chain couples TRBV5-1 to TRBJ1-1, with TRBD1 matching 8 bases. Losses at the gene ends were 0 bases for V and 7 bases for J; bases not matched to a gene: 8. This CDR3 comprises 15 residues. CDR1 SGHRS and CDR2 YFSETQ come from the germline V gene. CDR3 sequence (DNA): TGCGCCAGCAGCTTGGCCAAACAGGGGGTAGTTGAAGCTTTCTTT. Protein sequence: CASSLAKQGVVEAFF.

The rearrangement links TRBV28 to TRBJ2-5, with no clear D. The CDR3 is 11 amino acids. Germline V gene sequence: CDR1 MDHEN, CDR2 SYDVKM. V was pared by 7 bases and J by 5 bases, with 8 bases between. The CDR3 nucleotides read TGTGCCAGCACCCTCAGGGAGACCCAGTACTTC. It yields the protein CASTLRETQYF.

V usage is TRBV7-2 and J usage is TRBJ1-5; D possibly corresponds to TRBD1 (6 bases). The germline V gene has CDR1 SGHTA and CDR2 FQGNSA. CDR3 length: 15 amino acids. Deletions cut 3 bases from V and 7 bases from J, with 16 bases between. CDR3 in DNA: TGTGCCAGCAGCTTTCTTCAGGGGCCGGGACAGCCCCAGCATTTT. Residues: CASSFLQGPGQPQHF. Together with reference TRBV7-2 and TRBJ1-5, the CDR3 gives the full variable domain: GAGVSQSPSNKVTEKGKDVELRCDPISGHTALYWYRQSLGQGLEFLIYFQGNSAPDKSGLPSDRFSAERTGGSVSTLTIQRTQQEDSAVYLCASSFLQGPGQPQHFGDGTRLSIL.

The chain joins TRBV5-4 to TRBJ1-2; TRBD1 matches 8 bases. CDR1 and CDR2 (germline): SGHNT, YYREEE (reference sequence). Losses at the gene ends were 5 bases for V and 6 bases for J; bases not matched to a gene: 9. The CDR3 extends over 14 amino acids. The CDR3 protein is CASSPRDRKDGYTF. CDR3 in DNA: TGTGCCAGCAGTCCCCGGGACAGGAAGGATGGCTACACCTTC.

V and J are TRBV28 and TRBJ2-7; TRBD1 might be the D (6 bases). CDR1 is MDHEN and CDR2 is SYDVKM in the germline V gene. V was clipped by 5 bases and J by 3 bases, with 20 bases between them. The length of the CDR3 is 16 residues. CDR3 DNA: TGTGCCAGCAGTGCCCGTTTCGGCGGACAGAACTACGAGCAGTACTTC. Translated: CASSARFGGQNYEQYF.

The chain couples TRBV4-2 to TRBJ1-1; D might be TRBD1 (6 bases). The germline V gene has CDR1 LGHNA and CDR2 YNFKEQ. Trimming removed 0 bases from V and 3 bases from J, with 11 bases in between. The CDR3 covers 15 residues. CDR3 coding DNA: TGTGCCAGCAGCCAAGATCTGGGGGCGGACACTGAAGCTTTCTTT. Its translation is CASSQDLGADTEAFF.

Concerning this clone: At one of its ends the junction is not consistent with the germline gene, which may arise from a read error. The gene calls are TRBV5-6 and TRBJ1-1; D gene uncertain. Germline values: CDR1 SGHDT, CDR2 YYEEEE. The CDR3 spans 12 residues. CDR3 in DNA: TGTGCCAGCAGCTTCGCAGGCCATGGTGGTATCTTT. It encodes CASSFAGHGGIF. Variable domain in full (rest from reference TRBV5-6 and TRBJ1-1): DAGVTQSPTHLIKTRGQQVTLRCSPKSGHDTVSWYQQALGQGPQFIFQYYEEEERQRGNFPDRFSGHQFPNYSSELNVNALLLGDSALYLCASSFAGHGGIFGQGTRLTVV.

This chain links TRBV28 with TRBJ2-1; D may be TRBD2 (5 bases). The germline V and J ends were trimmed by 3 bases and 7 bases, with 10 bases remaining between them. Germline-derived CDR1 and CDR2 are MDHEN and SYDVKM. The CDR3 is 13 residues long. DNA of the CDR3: TGTGCCAGCAGTTTTTCTAGCTCTAATGAGCAGTTCTTC. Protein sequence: CASSFSSSNEQFF.

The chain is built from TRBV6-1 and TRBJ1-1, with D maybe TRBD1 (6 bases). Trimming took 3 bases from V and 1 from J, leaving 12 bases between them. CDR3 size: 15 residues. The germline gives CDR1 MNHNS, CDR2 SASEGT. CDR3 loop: CASSDRAGENTEAFF. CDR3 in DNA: TGTGCCAGCAGTGATCGGGCAGGGGAGAACACTGAAGCTTTCTTT.

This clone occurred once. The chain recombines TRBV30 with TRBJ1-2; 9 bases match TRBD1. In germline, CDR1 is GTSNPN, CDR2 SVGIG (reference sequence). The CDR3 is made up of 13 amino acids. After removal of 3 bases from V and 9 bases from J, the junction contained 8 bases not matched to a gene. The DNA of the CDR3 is TGTGCCTGGAGAGGGACAGGGCGTCGGAGCTACACCTTC. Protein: CAWRGTGRRSYTF.

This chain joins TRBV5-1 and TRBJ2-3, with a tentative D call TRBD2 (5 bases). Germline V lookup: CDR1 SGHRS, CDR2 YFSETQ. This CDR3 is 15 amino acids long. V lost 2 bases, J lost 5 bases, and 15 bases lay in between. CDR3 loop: CASSFRTPRGDTQYF. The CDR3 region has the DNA TGCGCCAGCAGCTTCAGAACCCCTCGGGGAGATACGCAGTATTTT.

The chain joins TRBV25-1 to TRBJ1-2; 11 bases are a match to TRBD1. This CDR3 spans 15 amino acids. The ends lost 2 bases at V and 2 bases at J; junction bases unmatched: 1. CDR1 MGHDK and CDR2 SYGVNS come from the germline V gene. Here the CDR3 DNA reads TGTGCCAGCAGTGAAGGACAGGGGGCGAACTATGGCTACACCTTC. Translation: CASSEGQGANYGYTF.

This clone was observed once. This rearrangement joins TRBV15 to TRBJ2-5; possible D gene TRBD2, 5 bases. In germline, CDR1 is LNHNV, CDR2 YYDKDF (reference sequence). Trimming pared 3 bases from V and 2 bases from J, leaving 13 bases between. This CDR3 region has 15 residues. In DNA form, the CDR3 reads TGTGCCACCAGCAGCCCGACACTAGGGCAAGAGACCCAGTACTTC. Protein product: CATSSPTLGQETQYF.